The following is a TCR beta chain sequence with its context. The antigen is unknown. V was cut by 4 bases and J by 7 bases, with 11 bases left in between. The CDR3 contains 14 residues. The germline CDR1 and CDR2 sequences are LGHNA and YSLEER. The table came from immunoSEQ multiplex PCR; TCRdb's copy has only in-frame clones and leaves some out. The sample yields about 120,000 clones, around 90% seen once. The data are from a study of graft-versus-host responses after intestinal transplantation. Overall study context: Transplants given to recipients were multivisceral, liver-intestinal, or isolated intestinal. Tacrolimus and steroids were given for 2 to 4 years to all recipients after anti-thymocyte globulin induction.

General study points: In patients with graft-donor T cell macrochimerism, allograft graft-versus-host to host-versus-graft clonal ratios were high. Recipient marrow contained GvH clones, some of which appeared first in ileum or blood.

The sequence was collected from a human donor who was the organ donor for an intestinal transplant. The starting material was unstimulated CD4+ T cells sorted from spleen or lymph node cells, obtained before transplant. The J gene is TRBJ1-6, the V gene TRBV4-3; D gene ambiguous. CDR3 DNA: TGCGCCAGCAGCCTCCGGCAAAAGAATTCACCCCTCCACTTT. Translation gives CASSLRQKNSPLHF.